This T cell receptor beta chain was recovered during a study of T cells in women clearing cervical HPV infection. Study as a whole: Case blood was drawn when the lesion was first found; control blood after infection became undetectable. Cases' blood sampling followed lesion detection by median about 21 weeks (90 to 200).

Notes on this clone: The read comes to an end 3 residues before the CDR3 does, leaving the germline J gene to fill in the end.

The CDR3 runs to 13 residues. Per germline, CDR1 LNHDA and CDR2 SQIVND (reference sequence). V lost 7 bases, J lost 5 bases, and 14 bases lay in between. Sequencing used immunoSEQ multiplex PCR; TCRdb keeps in-frame clones, though not all of them. Seen in this sample are tens of thousands of clones; the ten most common clones hold roughly 6.3%. This sequence was found in a woman between 18 and 70 years old with a cervical HPV16 infection that either progressed to CIN3+ or cleared (not recorded which). The V call is TRBV19, the J call TRBJ1-1, with unresolved D. Sequenced sample: blood buffy coat. Here the CDR3 reads CASNRGGITEAFF. The CDR3 DNA, read in part, is TGTGCCAGTAATCGGGGAGGTATTACTGAA.